A selection of T cell receptor beta chains follows, all from one sample in a study of blood T cell repertoires in COVID-19. Clones were read by immunoSEQ multiplex PCR, and TCRdb kept only the in-frame ones, dropping some. The sample carries tens of thousands of clones, roughly 89% recorded once. Sequences were obtained from peripheral blood. The receptor set was obtained from a human donor in a cohort sampled during active COVID-19. CDR3s include the opening cysteine and the closing phenylalanine or tryptophan. Fields, in order: J gene, D gene, V gene, clone size, CDR3 protein, CDR3 DNA. A D gene is named only where the DNA matches it firmly. A clone size is listed for some rows: how often the clone was seen (once, few, many), or a class if it is expanded.

>TRBJ1-1|.|TRBV11-2|.
CASSLARWGSRTEAFF
TGTGCCAGCAGCTTAGCAAGGTGGGGCTCTCGCACTGAAGCTTTCTTT
>TRBJ1-1|.|TRBV10-3|.
CASRGNTEAFF
TGTGCCTCCCGGGGGAACACTGAAGCTTTCTTT
>TRBJ2-6|TRBD2|TRBV19|.
CASSVAGLAVSGANVLTF
TGTGCCAGTAGTGTGGCGGGACTAGCGGTCTCTGGGGCCAACGTCCTGACTTTC
>TRBJ2-7|TRBD1|TRBV5-4|.
CASSAGTVEQYF
TGTGCCAGCAGCGCTGGGACAGTCGAGCAGTACTTC
>TRBJ1-6|.|TRBV28|.
CASSPQDSYSPLHF
TGTGCCAGCAGTCCTCAGGACAGTTATTCACCCCTCCACTTT
>TRBJ2-1|.|TRBV15|.
CATSSLHSNRGNEQFF
TGTGCCACCAGCAGTCTACATAGCAATCGGGGTAATGAGCAGTTCTTC
>TRBJ1-2|TRBD1|TRBV28|.
CASSDRGHYYGYTF
TGTGCCAGCAGCGACAGGGGTCATTACTATGGCTACACCTTC
>TRBJ2-7|TRBD1|TRBV7-3|once
CASSFATGGYEQYF
TGTGCCAGCAGCTTCGCGACAGGGGGCTACGAGCAGTACTTC
>TRBJ1-5|.|TRBV29-1|.
CSVAQGSYQPQHF
TGCAGCGTTGCACAGGGTTCGTATCAGCCCCAGCATTTT
>TRBJ1-4|TRBD1|TRBV6-2/TRBV6-3|.
CASSYGTENEKLFF
TGTGCCAGCAGTTACGGGACAGAAAATGAAAAACTGTTTTTT
>TRBJ1-1|TRBD1|TRBV18|.
CASSPKTGELNTEAFF
TGTGCCAGCTCACCGAAGACAGGGGAGTTGAACACTGAAGCTTTCTTT
>TRBJ2-5|TRBD2|TRBV11-2|.
CASSLGPLAGGQETQYF
TGTGCCAGCAGCTTAGGTCCCCTAGCGGGGGGACAAGAGACCCAGTACTTC
>TRBJ2-7|.|TRBV27|.
CASKLAPGQTYEQYF
TGTGCCAGCAAGCTCGCTCCGGGACAAACCTACGAGCAGTACTTC
>TRBJ1-6|TRBD1|TRBV10-3|.
CAISRTGGNSPLHF
TGTGCCATCAGCCGGACAGGGGGCAACTCACCCCTCCACTTT
>TRBJ1-2|TRBD1|TRBV27|.
CASSRDRTNYGYTF
TGTGCCAGCAGTAGGGACAGAACTAACTATGGCTACACCTTC
>TRBJ2-3|TRBD2|TRBV2|.
CASTASGSTDTQYF
TGTGCCAGCACGGCTAGCGGGAGCACAGATACGCAGTATTTT
>TRBJ1-1|.|TRBV9|.
CASSVEGMNTEAFF
TGTGCCAGCAGCGTAGAGGGGATGAACACTGAAGCTTTCTTT
>TRBJ1-5|.|TRBV6-1|.
CASSESTQNQPQHF
TGTGCCAGCAGTGAATCGACACAGAATCAGCCCCAGCATTTT
>TRBJ1-5|.|TRBV21-1|few
CASSNNRESVRGQHF
TGTGCCAGCAGCAACAACAGGGAAAGTGTGAGGGGCCAGCATTTT
>TRBJ1-2|.|TRBV6-6|.
CASSQGNGYTF
TGTGCCAGCAGTCAGGGGAATGGCTACACCTTC
>TRBJ1-1|TRBD1|TRBV11-2|.
CASSPRQGALNTEAFF
TGTGCCAGCAGCCCTCGACAGGGTGCTCTGAACACTGAAGCTTTCTTT
>TRBJ2-3|TRBD1|TRBV2|few
CASSGTGVSTDTQYF
TGTGCCAGCAGTGGGACAGGAGTAAGCACAGATACGCAGTATTTT
>TRBJ1-2|TRBD1|TRBV2|.
CATIIPGQGNYGYTF
TGTGCCACCATTATTCCGGGACAGGGGAACTATGGCTACACCTTC
>TRBJ2-1|TRBD2|TRBV7-8|.
CASSPGTRSDNEQFF
TGTGCCAGCAGCCCCGGGACTAGATCAGACAATGAGCAGTTCTTC
>TRBJ2-7|.|TRBV5-6|.
CASSLGRSYEQYF
TGTGCCAGCAGCTTGGGGCGGTCCTACGAGCAGTACTTC
>TRBJ1-3|.|TRBV29-1|.
CSVGWAGGTIYF
TGCAGCGTGGGGTGGGCCGGAGGCACCATATATTTT
>TRBJ1-2|.|TRBV6-2/TRBV6-3|.
CASSYHPDTGYGYTF
TGTGCCAGCAGTTACCACCCCGACACCGGCTATGGCTACACCTTC
>TRBJ1-1|.|TRBV7-3|.
CASSVQGRNTEAFF
TGTGCCAGCAGCGTACAGGGCAGGAACACTGAAGCTTTCTTT
>TRBJ1-2|.|TRBV10-3|.
CAISESGRGNGYTF
TGTGCCATCAGTGAGTCTGGACGAGGGAATGGCTACACCTTC
>TRBJ1-2|.|TRBV6-5|.
CASRTGSDFYGYTF
TGTGCCAGCAGGACCGGATCAGACTTCTATGGCTACACCTTC
>TRBJ2-5|.|TRBV5-5|.
CASSLGTRGETQYF
TGTGCCAGCAGCTTAGGGACTCGGGGAGAGACCCAGTACTTC
>TRBJ2-7|.|TRBV19|.
CASSIRQSYEQYF
TGTGCCAGTAGTATACGACAGTCCTACGAGCAGTACTTC